The 6 T cell receptor beta chains listed next were all sequenced from one sample in a study of neurological immune-mediated disorders. TCRdb used MiXCR to reprocess the 5' RACE reads, holding one entry per CDR3 protein. There are about 50,000 distinct CDR3 sequences in the sample; around a tenth occur only once, and about 5.2% lies in the top ten. Material for sequencing was PBMCs. These receptor sequences come from a man between 65 and 80 years old with HTLV-1-associated myelopathy (HAM/TSP).

This clonotype has ten or more counts. DNA for the CDR3: TGTGCCAGCAGCTCCATTTCCGAAGGGCCCAATACGCAGTATTTT. This sequence encodes CASSSISEGPNTQYF. This chain connects TRBV7-2 to TRBJ2-3; no firm D call. Germline CDR1 reads SGHTA; CDR2 reads FQGNSA. Trimming cost V 4 bases and J 7 bases, with 18 bases left between them. The CDR3 is 15 amino acids.

Notes on this clonotype: A much larger clone differs by one base, so this may be a read error. The chain couples TRBV6-5 to TRBJ2-3, with a tentative D call TRBD2 (5 bases). Germline V gene data show CDR1 as MNHEY and CDR2 as SVGAGI. Between the trimmed V and J ends, which lost 5 bases and 8 bases, there was a span of 14 bases. The CDR3 has 13 residues. Here the CDR3 DNA reads TGTGCCAGCAGTAGCGGTAGACCAGCTACGCAGTATTTT. Encoded protein: CASSSGRPATQYF.

This clonotype has at least ten counts. J is TRBJ2-2 and V is TRBV6-2 or TRBV6-3; TRBD2 matches at 8 bases. The CDR3 has 17 residues. J gave up 6 bases and V 4 bases, and 13 bases lay outside the gene matches. CDR1 is MNHEY and CDR2 is SVGEGT in the germline V gene. CDR3 in DNA: TGTGCCAGCAGTTCTAGGACTAGCCGGGCGAATTCCGGGGAGCTGTTTTTT. It is translated as CASSSRTSRANSGELFF.

This clonotype was seen many times. The chain is built from TRBV5-1 and TRBJ2-1, with a tentative D call TRBD2 (6 bases). V dropped 1 base and J dropped 0 bases, with 8 bases sitting between them. The CDR3 length is 15 residues. From germline, CDR1 is SGHRS and CDR2 YFSETQ. The CDR3 DNA reads TGCGCCAGCAGCTTGATGGGGGGCTCCTACAATGAGCAGTTCTTC. This sequence encodes CASSLMGGSYNEQFF.

This clonotype has a count of ten or more. The gene calls are TRBV20-1 and TRBJ2-1; a weak D match, TRBD2 (6 bases). V was trimmed by 6 bases and J by 0 bases, leaving 15 bases between them. There are 15 residues in the CDR3. The germline CDR1 and CDR2 sequences are DFQATT and SNEGSKA (reference sequence). CDR3 amino acids: CSAFTSRSSYNEQFF. As DNA, the CDR3 is TGCAGTGCCTTTACTAGCAGGAGCTCCTACAATGAGCAGTTCTTC.

V gene TRBV11-3 combines with J gene TRBJ2-2; TRBD2 matches at 7 bases. With 1 base clipped from V and 5 bases from J, the junction kept 10 bases outside the gene matches. Per the germline V gene, CDR1 is SGHNT and CDR2 is YENEEA. The CDR3 is 17 residues long. As DNA, the CDR3 is TGTGCCAGCAGCTTAGTTGCGGGAGTGGGGGAAACCGGGGAGCTGTTTTTT. Translating it yields CASSLVAGVGETGELFF.